The next 30 T cell receptor beta chains were all read from a single sample in a study of blood T cell repertoires in COVID-19. The table came from immunoSEQ multiplex PCR; TCRdb's copy has only in-frame clones and leaves some out. The top ten hold approximately 10% of the sample, which has 90,000 to 100,000 clones, 65% to 90% seen once. Sequencing was done on a sample of peripheral blood. The receptors derive from a man aged 65 to 85 with active or convalescent COVID-19.

This chain joins TRBV9 and TRBJ1-6, with a weak D call TRBD1 (5 bases). This CDR3 has 14 amino acids. Per germline, CDR1 SGDLS and CDR2 YYNGEE. V shed 4 bases and J shed 5 bases, with 10 bases lying between them. For the CDR3, the DNA is TGTGCCAGCAGCTCACAGGTTAATAATTCACCCCTCCACTTT. Its translation is CASSSQVNNSPLHF.

With respect to this clone: The junction departs from the called germline gene at one end, perhaps through a read error. V is TRBV28 and J is TRBJ1-5, with 11 bases aligning to TRBD1. Germline V CDR1 and CDR2: MDHEN, SYDVKM. This CDR3 region has 15 residues. CDR3 bases: TGTGCCAGCAGTTTCCCCGGGACAGGGGGTCAGCCCCGGCATTTT. This encodes CASSFPGTGGQPRHF. Supplemented by reference TRBV28 and TRBJ1-5, the full variable domain reads DVKVTQSSRYLVKRTGEKVFLECVQDMDHENMFWYRQDPGLGLRLIYFSYDVKMKEKGDIPEGYSVSREKKERFSLILESASTNQTSMYLCASSFPGTGGQPRHFGDGTRLSIL.

The rearrangement uses TRBV12-3 or TRBV12-4 and TRBJ1-2; 9 nucleotides match TRBD1. V shed 6 bases, J shed 6 bases, and the junction held 5 bases outside the gene matches. The CDR3 is 13 residues long. CDR3 residues: CASSRGTGHGYTF. In nucleotides, the CDR3 is TGTGCCAGCAGCCGAGGGACAGGGCATGGCTACACCTTC.

The genes are TRBV7-9 and TRBJ1-6; 8 bases align to TRBD1. This CDR3 has 15 residues. CDR1 and CDR2 (germline): SEHNR, FQNEAQ (reference sequence). V shed 5 bases and J 10 bases; nucleotides not matched to a gene: 10. The CDR3, as DNA: TGTGCCAGCAGCCCCGCGGGGACAGGCGGGTCACCCCTCCACTTT. Translation gives CASSPAGTGGSPLHF. The full variable domain, completed using reference TRBV7-9 and TRBJ1-6, is DTGVSQNPRHKITKRGQNVTFRCDPISEHNRLYWYRQTLGQGPEFLTYFQNEAQLEKSRLLSDRFSAERPKGSFSTLEIQRTEQGDSAMYLCASSPAGTGGSPLHFGNGTRLTVT.

On this clone itself: A clone one base away is much larger, so this may be a read error. This chain uses TRBV27 with TRBJ1-1; TRBD1 matches at 8 bases. Losses at the gene ends were 3 bases for V and 4 bases for J; bases not matched to a gene: 10. The CDR3 has 16 amino acids. Germline assignment: CDR1 MNHEY and CDR2 SMNVEV (reference sequence). In DNA form, the CDR3 reads TGTGCCAGCAGTTTCCCTCACAGGGGGGGTGGCACTGAAGCTTTCTTT. It is translated as CASSFPHRGGGTEAFF.

The J gene is TRBJ1-5, the V gene TRBV4-1; tentative D call: TRBD1 (5 bases). Trimming shortened V by 5 bases and J by 7 bases, and 18 bases separated the two germline ends. In germline, CDR1 is MGHRA, CDR2 YSYEKL. This CDR3 comprises 15 residues. In nucleotides, the CDR3 is TGCGCCAGCAGCACTGCTCCGACAGTCGAGCAGCCCCAGCATTTT. Translating it yields CASSTAPTVEQPQHF.

The V gene is TRBV12-3 or TRBV12-4, the J gene TRBJ1-1, with 9 bases matching TRBD1. V trimming: 6 bases; J trimming: 7 bases; junction bases outside the gene matches: 6. The length of the CDR3 is 13 residues. CDR3 coding DNA: TGTGCCAGCAGCAAGACAGGGGGGGTTGAAGCTTTCTTT. This codes for CASSKTGGVEAFF.

The chain employs TRBV5-1 and TRBJ2-5; 15 nucleotides match TRBD2. Per germline, CDR1 SGHRS and CDR2 YFSETQ. The CDR3 has 17 amino acids. J gave up 3 bases and V 4 bases, and 7 bases lay outside the gene matches. The CDR3 is CASSLRGTSGGKETQYF. CDR3 DNA: TGCGCCAGCAGCCTGCGCGGGACTAGCGGGGGGAAAGAGACCCAGTACTTC.

By proportion, this clone is medium-sized (0.01 to 0.1%). The chain is built from TRBV29-1 and TRBJ2-6; maybe TRBD2 (6 bases). Germline V lookup: CDR1 SQVTM, CDR2 ANQGSEA. With 6 bases removed from V and 2 bases from J, the gap between germline ends came to 14 bases. This CDR3 region has 15 residues. CDR3: CSVAGGIAGANVLTF. The CDR3 region has the DNA TGCAGCGTAGCCGGGGGAATTGCTGGGGCCAACGTCCTGACTTTC.

The J gene is TRBJ2-5, the V gene TRBV11-3; TRBD1 is a possible D gene (6 bases). The germline V gene has CDR1 SGHNT and CDR2 YENEEA. The V end was cut by 1 base, the J end by 2 bases, with 14 bases between. The CDR3 spans 16 residues. The CDR3 region is CASSLGWGPIQETQYF. Here the CDR3 DNA reads TGTGCCAGCAGCTTAGGTTGGGGGCCAATACAAGAGACCCAGTACTTC.

This clone was observed a handful of times. The CDR3 region is CASSLGSNEKLFF. As DNA, the CDR3 is TGTGCCAGCAGCCTGGGCTCTAATGAAAAACTGTTTTTT. The chain links TRBV7-2 to TRBJ1-4; no definite D call. Deletions cut 5 bases from V and 3 bases from J, with 7 bases between. CDR3 length equals 13 residues. Germline-derived CDR1 and CDR2 are SGHTA and FQGNSA.

This chain joins TRBV6-5 and TRBJ1-1; D might be TRBD1 (6 bases). In germline, CDR1 is MNHEY, CDR2 SVGAGI. The CDR3 spans 13 residues. V shed 4 bases and J shed 2 bases, with 8 bases lying between them. CDR3 protein: CASSSQGNTEAFF. For the CDR3, the DNA is TGTGCCAGCAGTTCACAGGGAAACACTGAAGCTTTCTTT.

This clone appeared once. Other DNA variants within this sample encode the same CDR3. V is TRBV5-4 and J is TRBJ2-3, with D tentatively TRBD1 (6 bases). This CDR3 contains 14 residues. V lost 2 bases and J 1 base, leaving 8 bases between the germline ends. In germline, CDR1 is SGHNT, CDR2 YYREEE (reference sequence). The CDR3 DNA reads as TGTGCCAGCAGCTTCAGACAGGGCACAGATACGCAGTATTTT. It translates to CASSFRQGTDTQYF.

The gene calls are TRBV18 and TRBJ1-3; D may be TRBD1 (5 bases). CDR1 and CDR2 from the germline V gene are KGHSH and LQKENI. The CDR3 is made up of 16 amino acids. V lost 1 base, J lost 0 bases, and 10 bases lay in between. CDR3 loop: CASSPLGPLSGNTIYF. For the CDR3, the DNA is TGTGCCAGCTCACCACTGGGGCCGCTCTCTGGAAACACCATATATTTT.

The chain recombines TRBV6-5 with TRBJ2-3; D is possibly TRBD1 (6 bases). There are 15 residues in the CDR3. V lost 5 bases and J lost 4, with 16 bases in between. From germline, CDR1 is MNHEY and CDR2 SVGAGI. DNA of the CDR3: TGTGCCAGCAGTCACAGGGCTTCGCGACCAGATACGCAGTATTTT. Residues: CASSHRASRPDTQYF.

The chain links TRBV30 to TRBJ1-6; 8 bases are a match to TRBD1. This CDR3 contains 15 residues. CDR1 is GTSNPN, CDR2 SVGIG, per germline (reference sequence). The V and J ends lost 5 bases and 9 bases, in that order; junction bases with no gene match: 12. The CDR3 bases are TGTGCCTGGGCGCTCTCCAGGGGGCGCGTTTCACCCCTCCACTTT. This gives the protein CAWALSRGRVSPLHF.

V is TRBV18 and J is TRBJ2-3; D might be TRBD2 (6 bases). Germline CDR1 and CDR2: KGHSH and LQKENI. The CDR3 spans 15 residues. V lost 1 base and J lost 4, with 12 bases in between. CDR3 nucleotides: TGTGCCAGCTCACCACTGGGGGGAGCGGCAGATACGCAGTATTTT. Protein product: CASSPLGGAADTQYF.

This clone was picked up a small number of times. The rearrangement joins TRBV4-2 to TRBJ1-1; possibly TRBD1 for D (6 bases). The V end was cut by 0 bases, the J end by 0 bases, with 8 bases between. Germline V gene data show CDR1 as LGHNA and CDR2 as YNFKEQ. This CDR3 is 15 amino acids long. CDR3 in amino acids: CASSQDRTVNTEAFF. DNA of the CDR3: TGTGCCAGCAGCCAAGATAGGACAGTGAACACTGAAGCTTTCTTT.

V gene TRBV11-3 combines with J gene TRBJ2-1; the match to TRBD2 covers 8 bases. The V and J ends lost 5 bases and 12 bases, in that order; junction bases with no gene match: 9. The CDR3 length is 13 residues. Germline V lookup: CDR1 SGHNT, CDR2 YENEEA. CDR3 in amino acids: CASSRDGRGPQFF. As DNA, the CDR3 is TGTGCCAGCAGCCGCGACGGGAGGGGCCCGCAGTTCTTC.

The chain carries TRBV2 and TRBJ1-2; D unclear. The CDR3 consists of 12 residues. Germline CDR1 is SNHLY and CDR2 is FYNNEI. Trimming took 3 bases from V and 4 from J, leaving 6 bases between them. This CDR3 is CASSDRPYGYTF. The CDR3 DNA reads TGTGCCAGCAGTGACAGGCCCTATGGCTACACCTTC.

The chain uses TRBV29-1 and TRBJ2-7, with 7 bases matching TRBD1. Unmatched junction bases numbered 8, after V lost 2 bases and J lost 7 bases. The CDR3 is 13 amino acids. Germline lookup yields CDR1 SQVTM and CDR2 ANQGSEA. The CDR3 region has the DNA TGCAGCGTTGAAAGAAACAGGGGAACGGAGCAGTACTTC. This codes for CSVERNRGTEQYF.

This sequence joins TRBV5-1 and TRBJ1-4; 7 positions match TRBD1. CDR1 is SGHRS and CDR2 is YFSETQ in the germline V gene. V dropped 5 bases and J dropped 7; count of bases not matched to a gene: 11. The length of the CDR3 is 15 residues. The CDR3 nucleotides read TGCGCCAGCAGGGAAACGGGACAGATGAGTGAAAAACTGTTTTTT. Protein sequence: CASRETGQMSEKLFF.

The CDR3: CASSYRGGSRNQPQHF. In DNA form, the CDR3 reads TGTGCCAGCAGTTACAGAGGGGGAAGTCGCAATCAGCCCCAGCATTTT. The J gene is TRBJ1-5, the V gene TRBV6-2 or TRBV6-3; possibly TRBD1 for D (6 bases). V was trimmed by 2 bases and J by 2 bases, leaving 13 bases between them. The CDR3 runs 16 residues. Germline CDR1 is MNHEY and CDR2 is SVGEGT.

This chain joins TRBV7-2 and TRBJ1-2; maybe TRBD1 (5 bases). V shed 5 bases and J shed 3 bases, with 13 bases lying between them. Germline-derived CDR1 and CDR2 are SGHTA and FQGNSA. This CDR3 is 14 amino acids long. The CDR3 region has the DNA TGTGCCAGCAGCCCCCGGAGGGGTTACTATGGCTACACCTTC. Amino acids: CASSPRRGYYGYTF.

This chain connects TRBV10-1 to TRBJ2-2, with 12 bases matching TRBD1. The length of the CDR3 is 15 residues. V was pared by 6 bases and J by 6 bases, with 5 bases of the junction left unmatched. CDR1 is WNHNN and CDR2 is SYGVQD in the germline V gene (reference sequence). The CDR3, as DNA: TGCGCCAGCAGCCCGGGACAGGGGGCGTCCGGGGAGCTGTTTTTT. This sequence encodes CASSPGQGASGELFF.

V is TRBV19 and J is TRBJ2-3, with D possibly matching TRBD2 (6 bases). Germline assignment: CDR1 LNHDA and CDR2 SQIVND (reference sequence). V shed 3 bases and J shed 2 bases, with 12 bases lying between them. There are 15 residues in the CDR3. In nucleotides, the CDR3 is TGTGCCAGTAGTATCGGGGGAATCATCACAGATACGCAGTATTTT. This translates into CASSIGGIITDTQYF.

The J gene is TRBJ1-2, the V gene TRBV25-1; 8 positions match TRBD1. The CDR3 runs to 17 residues. CDR1 and CDR2 from the germline V gene are MGHDK and SYGVNS. Losses at the gene ends were 1 base for V and 9 bases for J; bases not matched to a gene: 16. DNA for the CDR3: TGTGCCAGCAGTGAATGGACAACGACAGGGGCCGGGTCGAGCTACACCTTC. Translating gives CASSEWTTTGAGSSYTF.

V is TRBV9 and J is TRBJ1-1, with 7 bases identical to TRBD1. Germline V gene lookup returns CDR1 SGDLS and CDR2 YYNGEE. The CDR3 covers 13 residues. Trimming removed 4 bases from V and 8 bases from J; junction bases left unmatched: 8. This CDR3 reads CASSPTPGQEAFF. CDR3 nucleotides: TGTGCCAGCAGCCCCACTCCGGGACAGGAAGCTTTCTTT.

V and J are TRBV6-2 or TRBV6-3 and TRBJ2-1; 8 bases fit TRBD2. The CDR3 has 18 residues. V trimming: 2 bases; J trimming: 2 bases; junction bases outside the gene matches: 11. Germline values: CDR1 MNHEY, CDR2 SVGEGT. In nucleotides, the CDR3 is TGTGCCAGCAGTTACCCCACAAGACTAGCGAGGACCTACAATGAGCAGTTCTTC. Its protein product is CASSYPTRLARTYNEQFF.

The gene calls are TRBV7-9 and TRBJ1-1, with 8 bases matching TRBD1. The CDR3 extends over 17 amino acids. V was pared by 6 bases and J by 0 bases, with 12 bases of the junction left unmatched. Per germline, CDR1 SEHNR and CDR2 FQNEAQ (reference sequence). CDR3: CASSTGQGGLMNTEAFF. In DNA, the CDR3 is TGTGCCAGCAGTACCGGACAGGGAGGTCTAATGAACACTGAAGCTTTCTTT. The whole variable domain, filled in from reference TRBV7-9 and TRBJ1-1, reads DTGVSQNPRHKITKRGQNVTFRCDPISEHNRLYWYRQTLGQGPEFLTYFQNEAQLEKSRLLSDRFSAERPKGSFSTLEIQRTEQGDSAMYLCASSTGQGGLMNTEAFFGQGTRLTVV.